This T cell receptor (beta chain) was found in a study of T cells in Graves' hyperthyroidism and ophthalmopathy. Hyperthyroidism had been newly diagnosed in patients aged 18 to 65, and its duration was under 2 months. Patients were excluded because of uncontrolled infection, other autoimmune disease, pregnancy or lactation. This clonotype was seen only a few times. Antigen specificity is unknown. Amplified TCR beta CDR3 regions came from RNA transcripts. HTBI primers were used for first-round RT-PCR of the TCR CDR3. TCRdb ran MiXCR on the multiplex PCR reads and lists one entry per CDR3 protein. The data hold around 580,000 distinct CDR3 sequences, with around 45% observed a single time. Trimming removed 3 bases at V and 7 bases at J, with 10 bases between. Germline CDR1 is SGHVS and CDR2 is FQNEAQ. The CDR3 length is 12 residues. Study-wide findings and caveats: Blood also carried most thyroid clonotypes expanded above 0.001. It was a median approximately 6.9 months before onset that the model predicted ophthalmopathy.

The J gene is TRBJ2-7, the V gene TRBV7-8; no firm D call. This clonotype originated in a woman aged 18 to 35 with Graves' hyperthyroidism. Sequenced sample: peripheral blood or thyroid tissue (not recorded which). The CDR3 bases are TGTGCCAGCAGCTTTCAGCCACGGGAGCAGTACTTC. Protein sequence: CASSFQPREQYF.